Listed below are T cell receptor beta chains from one sample, sequenced in a study of chemoradiotherapy in HPV16-positive cancers. This table comes from immunoSEQ multiplex PCR, and its TCRdb copy is limited to in-frame clones, with some not included. Altogether 750 or so clones are present, around 90% being singletons, with the ten largest covering 6.8%. Sequencing was performed on tumor tissue, taken from a patient who underwent chemoradiotherapy. All receptors derive from a human donor with HPV-associated anogenital cancer. CDR3s include the opening cysteine and the closing phenylalanine or tryptophan. D genes are given only for firm matches. The size field is filled for only some rows; it gives once, few, many or a size class.

V gene	J gene	clone size	D gene	CDR3 DNA	CDR3 protein
TRBV4-3	TRBJ1-1	-	TRBD1	TGCGCCAGCAGCCAGCAACCACAGGGGGGAAACACTGAAGCTTTCTTT	CASSQQPQGGNTEAFF
TRBV10-3	TRBJ1-2	-	TRBD1	TGTGCCACCAAAGGTTTTCAGGGGACAGATGGCTACACCTTC	CATKGFQGTDGYTF
TRBV6-1	TRBJ1-1	-	TRBD1	TGTGCCAGCAGTCACGGACAGGAGAACACTGAAGCTTTCTTT	CASSHGQENTEAFF
TRBV5-1	TRBJ2-7	-	TRBD1	TGCGCCAGCAGCTTTTCACAGGGGGCCAACGAGCAGTACTTC	CASSFSQGANEQYF
TRBV21-1	TRBJ1-5	-	-	TGTGCCAGCAGCAAAGCCTTGAGCAGGGGACAGGGGACGAATCAGCCCCAGCATTTT	CASSKALSRGQGTNQPQHF
TRBV7-2	TRBJ2-1	-	-	TGTGCCAGCCAGCCTGCGGGAAGAGGCGATGAGCAGTTCTTC	CASQPAGRGDEQFF
TRBV20-1	TRBJ2-2	few	-	TGCAGTGCGGAGAGGAGCGGGGAGCTGTTTTTT	CSAERSGELFF
TRBV11-3	TRBJ2-5	-	-	TGTGCCAGCAGAGGGGACATCCAAGAGACCCAGTACTTC	CASRGDIQETQYF
TRBV14	TRBJ1-2	-	-	TGTGCCAGCAGCCAGTCCGTCCGGGGGGAAGGTGGCTACACCTTC	CASSQSVRGEGGYTF
TRBV4-3	TRBJ2-3	few	TRBD2	TGCGCCAGCAGCCAAGGCCACGCGGGGGGGCGAGGTACGCAGTATTTT	CASSQGHAGGRGTQYF
TRBV11-1	TRBJ1-3	-	-	TGTGCCAGCCAACCCCTCGACAGACACTCTGGAAACACCATATATTTT	CASQPLDRHSGNTIYF
TRBV5-4	TRBJ1-5	-	-	TGTGCTAGAGCCGGGACAAGCAATCAGCCCCAGCATTTT	CARAGTSNQPQHF
TRBV6-6	TRBJ1-6	few	-	TGTGCCAGCACTACCCGGGGGACGGATTCACCCCTCCACTTT	CASTTRGTDSPLHF
TRBV10-1	TRBJ1-1	-	-	TGCGCCAGCAGTGAGGCGGAGGACAGTAGTCGCGTCTGGGACACTGAAGCTTTCTTT	CASSEAEDSSRVWDTEAFF
TRBV7-2	TRBJ2-7	-	-	TGTGCCAGCAGCTTAGACTACGAGCAGTACTTC	CASSLDYEQYF
TRBV5-1	TRBJ1-4	-	-	TGCGCCAGCAGCCCGGAAAGGGCAAGAAAAACTGTTTTT	CASSPERARKTVF
TRBV18	TRBJ1-2	-	-	TGTGCCAGCTCACCACAGAGGTACTATGGCTACACCTTC	CASSPQRYYGYTF
TRBV23-1	TRBJ1-3	once	-	TGCGCCAGCGTGCAGTCAATTAGTTTTTCTGCGGGCCTAAACCGGGACACCATATATTTT	CASVQSISFSAGLNRDTIYF
TRBV11-2	TRBJ2-5	-	TRBD1	TGTGCCAGCAGCTTAGATTCAGGGGGCGGCCAAGAGACCCAGTACTTC	CASSLDSGGGQETQYF
TRBV2	TRBJ1-6	few	-	TGTGCCAGCAGTGAGAACAATTCACCCCTCCACTTT	CASSENNSPLHF
TRBV10-3	TRBJ2-3	-	-	TGTGCCACCAAAGCCCAAGATACGCAGTATTTT	CATKAQDTQYF
TRBV21-1	TRBJ2-4	once	-	TGTGCCGGGTCCCGGGACAGGGGGCTTTGGTCCAAAAACATTCAGTACTTC	CAGSRDRGLWSKNIQYF
TRBV19	TRBJ2-7	once	-	TGTGCCAGTAGTATAGGAGGGCAGCAATACGAGCAGTACTTC	CASSIGGQQYEQYF
TRBV25-1	TRBJ2-3	-	-	TGTGCCAGCAGACAGGGAAGGGGGAGCACAGATACGCAGTATTTT	CASRQGRGSTDTQYF
TRBV11-3	TRBJ1-4	-	-	TGTGCCAGCAGCTTACATCTGGCTAATGAAAAACTGTTTTTT	CASSLHLANEKLFF
TRBV25-1	TRBJ1-2	-	-	TGTGCCAGTCAGGCGGGGGGCGCGATATCTGGCTACACCTTC	CASQAGGAISGYTF
TRBV7-9	TRBJ1-6	-	-	TGTGCCAGCGGCTTCCAGAGTTCACCCCTCCACTTT	CASGFQSSPLHF
TRBV19	TRBJ2-1	-	TRBD1	TGTGCCAGTAATAAGGACAGGGGGTTTGACAATGAGCAGTTCTTC	CASNKDRGFDNEQFF
TRBV5-6	TRBJ1-5	-	TRBD1	TGTGCCAGCAGCTTGGTAGGGGGCCGGGGCGGGAGCAATCAGCCCCAGCATTTT	CASSLVGGRGGSNQPQHF
TRBV7-2	TRBJ1-5	once	-	TGTGCCAGCAGCCTGGGCGGGTTTCAGCCCCAGCATTTT	CASSLGGFQPQHF
TRBV7-2	TRBJ1-1	once	TRBD1	TGTGCCAGCAGCTTGACAGGGGTGAACACTGAAGCTTTCTTT	CASSLTGVNTEAFF
TRBV5-5	TRBJ2-3	-	-	TGTGCCAGCAGCTTTCGGGACGGAGGCACAGATACGCAGTATTTT	CASSFRDGGTDTQYF
TRBV14	TRBJ2-5	once	-	TGTGCCAGCAGCCCGATGGGGGGACTGGAGACCCAGTACTTC	CASSPMGGLETQYF
TRBV19	TRBJ2-1	few	-	TGTGCCAGTAGTAAGGAAAGAGGAAATCAGTTCTTC	CASSKERGNQFF
TRBV10-3	TRBJ1-6	-	-	TGTGCCATCACAGGCGACACAAATTCACCCCTCCACTTT	CAITGDTNSPLHF
TRBV7-6	TRBJ2-1	-	TRBD2	TGTGCCAGCAGTTTAGCGGGGGCCAGCCGCAATGAGCAGTTCTTC	CASSLAGASRNEQFF
TRBV29-1	TRBJ2-5	-	TRBD2	TGCAGCGTCGCCGGGACTAGCGGGGGCGGAGAGACCCAGTACTTC	CSVAGTSGGGETQYF
TRBV6-5	TRBJ1-2	once	TRBD1	TGTGCCAGCAGCGGTCCGGGACAGGTCTATGGCTACACCTTC	CASSGPGQVYGYTF
TRBV9	TRBJ2-5	-	-	TGTGCCAGCAGCGCCGCCCGATTCCCGCAAGAGACCCAGTACTTC	CASSAARFPQETQYF
TRBV6-5	TRBJ2-6	-	-	TGTGCCAGCAGTCCAGGGACATCTGGGGCCAACGTCCTGACTTTC	CASSPGTSGANVLTF
TRBV5-8	TRBJ1-2	-	-	TGTGCCAGCAGCTTCATGTTGAACTATGGCTACACCTTC	CASSFMLNYGYTF
TRBV28	TRBJ2-5	-	-	TGTGCCAGCAGTTTGGCCGCTGATCTGGACGGGGGGCAGGAGACCCAGTACTTC	CASSLAADLDGGQETQYF
TRBV6-5	TRBJ2-5	-	-	TGTGCCAGCGGAGAGGAGACCCAGTACTTC	CASGEETQYF
TRBV14	TRBJ2-1	-	TRBD2	TGTGCCAGCAGCCAAGGGACTAGCGGAAACAATGAGCAGTTCTTC	CASSQGTSGNNEQFF
TRBV27	TRBJ2-1	-	TRBD2	TGTGCCAGCAGCGGTAGCGGGCTCGGAAAAAATGAGCAGTTCTTC	CASSGSGLGKNEQFF
TRBV5-6	TRBJ1-6	-	-	TGTGCCAGCAGCTTGGCGGGGTCCTATAATTCACCCCTCCACTTT	CASSLAGSYNSPLHF
TRBV6-5	TRBJ2-1	-	-	TGTGCCAGCAGTTCCTGGTTAAGTGAGCAGTTCTTC	CASSSWLSEQFF
TRBV15	TRBJ1-4	few	TRBD1	TGTGCCACCAGCATCGGATTCGACAGGGGTCATGAAAAACTGTTTTTT	CATSIGFDRGHEKLFF
TRBV10-3	TRBJ2-2	few	TRBD1	TGTGCCATCCCGGGACAGGGGATGGTCGGGGAGCTGTTTTTT	CAIPGQGMVGELFF
TRBV4-1	TRBJ2-5	-	-	TGCGCCAGCAGCCTCTCGGACAGCGAAGGTGCCCAGTACTTC	CASSLSDSEGAQYF